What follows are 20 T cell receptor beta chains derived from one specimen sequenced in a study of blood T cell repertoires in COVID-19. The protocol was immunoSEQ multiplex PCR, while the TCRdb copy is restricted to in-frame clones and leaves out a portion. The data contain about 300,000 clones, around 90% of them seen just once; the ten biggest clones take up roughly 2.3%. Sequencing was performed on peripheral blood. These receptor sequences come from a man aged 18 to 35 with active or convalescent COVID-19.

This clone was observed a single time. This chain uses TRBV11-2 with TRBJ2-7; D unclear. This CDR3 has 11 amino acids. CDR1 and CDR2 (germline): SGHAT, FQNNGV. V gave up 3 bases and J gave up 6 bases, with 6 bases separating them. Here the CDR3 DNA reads TGTGCCAGCAGCTTCGGCGGCGAGCAGTACTTC. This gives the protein CASSFGGEQYF. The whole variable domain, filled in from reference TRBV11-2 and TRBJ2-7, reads EAGVAQSPRYKIIEKRQSVAFWCNPISGHATLYWYQQILGQGPKLLIQFQNNGVVDDSQLPKDRFSAERLKGVDSTLKIQPAKLEDSAVYLCASSFGGEQYFGPGTRLTVT.

The DNA of the CDR3 is TGCGCCAGCAGCTCGGGGGGGGGCGGGGGTACCTACAATGAGCAGTTCTTC. Translated, it gives CASSSGGGGGTYNEQFF. The chain uses TRBV5-1 and TRBJ2-1, with 8 bases identical to TRBD2. V gave up 3 bases and J gave up 2 bases; unmatched junction bases: 10. This CDR3 comprises 17 residues. CDR1 and CDR2 from the germline V gene are SGHRS and YFSETQ.

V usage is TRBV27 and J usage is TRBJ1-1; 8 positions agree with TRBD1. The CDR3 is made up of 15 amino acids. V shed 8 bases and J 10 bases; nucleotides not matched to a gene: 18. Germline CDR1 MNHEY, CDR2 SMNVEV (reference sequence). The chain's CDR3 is CASGPDRGLRLGAFF. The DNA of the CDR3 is TGTGCCAGCGGACCCGACAGGGGACTGCGCTTAGGAGCTTTCTTT.

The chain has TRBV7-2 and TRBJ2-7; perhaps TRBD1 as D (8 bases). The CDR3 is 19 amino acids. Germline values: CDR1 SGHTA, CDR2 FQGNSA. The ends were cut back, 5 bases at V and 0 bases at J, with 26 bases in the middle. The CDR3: CASSPRGLAEAGSSYEQYF. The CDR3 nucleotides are TGTGCCAGCAGCCCCAGGGGGCTAGCGGAGGCGGGGAGCTCCTACGAGCAGTACTTC.

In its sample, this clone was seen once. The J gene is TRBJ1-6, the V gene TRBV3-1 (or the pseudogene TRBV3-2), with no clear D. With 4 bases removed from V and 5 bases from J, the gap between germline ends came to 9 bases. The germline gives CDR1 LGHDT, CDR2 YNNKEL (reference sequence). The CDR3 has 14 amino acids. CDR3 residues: CASSRGENNSPLHF. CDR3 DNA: TGTGCCAGCAGCCGCGGGGAGAATAATTCACCCCTCCACTTT.

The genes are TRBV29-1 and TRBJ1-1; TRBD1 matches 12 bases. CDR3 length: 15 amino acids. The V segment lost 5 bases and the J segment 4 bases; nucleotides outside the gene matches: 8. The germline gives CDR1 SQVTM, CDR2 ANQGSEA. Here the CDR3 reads CSVTGTGGVGTEAFF. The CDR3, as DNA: TGCAGCGTTACCGGGACAGGGGGCGTTGGCACTGAAGCTTTCTTT.

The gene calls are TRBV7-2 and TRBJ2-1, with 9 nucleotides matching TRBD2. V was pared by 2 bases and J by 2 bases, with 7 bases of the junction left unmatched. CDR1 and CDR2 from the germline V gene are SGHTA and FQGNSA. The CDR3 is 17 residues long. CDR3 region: CASSLRGGRATYNEQFF. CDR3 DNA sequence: TGTGCCAGCAGCTTACGGGGCGGGAGGGCCACCTACAATGAGCAGTTCTTC.

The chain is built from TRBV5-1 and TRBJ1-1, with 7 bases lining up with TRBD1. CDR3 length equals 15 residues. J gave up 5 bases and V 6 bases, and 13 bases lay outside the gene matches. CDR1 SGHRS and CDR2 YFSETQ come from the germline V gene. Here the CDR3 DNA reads TGCGCCAGCAAAAGATACGCAACAGGGGTAACTGAAGCTTTCTTT. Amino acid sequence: CASKRYATGVTEAFF.

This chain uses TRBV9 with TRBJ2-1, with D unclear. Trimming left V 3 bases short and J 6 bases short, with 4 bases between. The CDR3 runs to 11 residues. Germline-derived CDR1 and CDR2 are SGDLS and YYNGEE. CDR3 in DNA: TGTGCCAGCAGCGCATCCAATGAGCAGTTCTTC. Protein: CASSASNEQFF.

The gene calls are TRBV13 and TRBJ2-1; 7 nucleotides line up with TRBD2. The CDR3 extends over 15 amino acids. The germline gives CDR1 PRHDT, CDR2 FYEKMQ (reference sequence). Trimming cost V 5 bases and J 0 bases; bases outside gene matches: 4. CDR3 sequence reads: CASSQAGSSYNEQFF. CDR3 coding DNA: TGTGCCAGCAGCCAAGCGGGGAGCTCCTACAATGAGCAGTTCTTC.

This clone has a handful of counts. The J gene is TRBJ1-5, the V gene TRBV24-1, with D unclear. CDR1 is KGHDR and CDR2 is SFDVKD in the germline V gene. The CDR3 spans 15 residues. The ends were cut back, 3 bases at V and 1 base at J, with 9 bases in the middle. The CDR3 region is CATSDHGQSNQPQHF. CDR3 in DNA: TGTGCCACCAGTGATCATGGGCAGAGCAATCAGCCCCAGCATTTT.

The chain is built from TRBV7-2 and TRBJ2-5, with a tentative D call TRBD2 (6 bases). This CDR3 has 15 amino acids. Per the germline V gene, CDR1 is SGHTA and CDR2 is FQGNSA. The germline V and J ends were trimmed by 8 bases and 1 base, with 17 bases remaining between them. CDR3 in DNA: TGTGCCAGCTCCGCGGGATCGGGGTTCCAAGAGACCCAGTACTTC. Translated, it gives CASSAGSGFQETQYF.

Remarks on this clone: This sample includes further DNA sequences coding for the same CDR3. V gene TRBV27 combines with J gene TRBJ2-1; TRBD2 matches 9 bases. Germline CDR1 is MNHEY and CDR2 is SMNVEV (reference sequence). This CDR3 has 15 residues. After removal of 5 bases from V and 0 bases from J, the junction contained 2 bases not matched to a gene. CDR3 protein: CASSIAGDSYNEQFF. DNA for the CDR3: TGTGCCAGCAGTATAGCGGGGGACTCCTACAATGAGCAGTTCTTC.

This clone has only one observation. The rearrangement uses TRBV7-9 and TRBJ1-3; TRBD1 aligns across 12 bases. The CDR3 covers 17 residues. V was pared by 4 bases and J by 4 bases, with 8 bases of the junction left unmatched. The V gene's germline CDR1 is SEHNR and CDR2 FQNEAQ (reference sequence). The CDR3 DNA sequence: TGTGCCAGCAGCTCCCCGGGACAGGGGGCCTCAGGAAACACCATATATTTT. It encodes CASSSPGQGASGNTIYF.

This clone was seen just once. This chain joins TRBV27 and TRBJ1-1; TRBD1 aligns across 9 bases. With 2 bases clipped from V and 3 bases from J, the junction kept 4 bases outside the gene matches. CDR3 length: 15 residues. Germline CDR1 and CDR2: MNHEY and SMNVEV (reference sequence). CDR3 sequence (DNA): TGTGCCAGCAGTTTAGTCGGGACAGGGCACACTGAAGCTTTCTTT. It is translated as CASSLVGTGHTEAFF.

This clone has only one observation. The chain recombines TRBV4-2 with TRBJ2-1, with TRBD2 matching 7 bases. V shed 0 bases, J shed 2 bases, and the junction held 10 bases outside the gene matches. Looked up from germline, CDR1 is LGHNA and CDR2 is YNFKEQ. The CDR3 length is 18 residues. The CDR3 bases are TGTGCCAGCAGCCAAGAGTTGGGAGGGTTAAGAACCTACAATGAGCAGTTCTTC. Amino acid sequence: CASSQELGGLRTYNEQFF.

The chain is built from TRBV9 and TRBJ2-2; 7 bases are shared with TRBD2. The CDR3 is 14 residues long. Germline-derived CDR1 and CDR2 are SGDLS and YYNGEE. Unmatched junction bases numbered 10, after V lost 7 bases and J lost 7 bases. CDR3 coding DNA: TGTGCCAGCGGGAGGGCTAGCGGTGGCGGGGAGCTGTTTTTT. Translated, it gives CASGRASGGGELFF.

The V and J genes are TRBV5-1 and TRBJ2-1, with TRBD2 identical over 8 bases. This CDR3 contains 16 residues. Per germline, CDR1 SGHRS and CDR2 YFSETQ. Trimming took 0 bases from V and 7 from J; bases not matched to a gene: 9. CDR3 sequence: CASSLAVAGGTNEQFF. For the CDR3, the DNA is TGCGCCAGCAGCTTGGCCGTTGCGGGAGGTACAAATGAGCAGTTCTTC.

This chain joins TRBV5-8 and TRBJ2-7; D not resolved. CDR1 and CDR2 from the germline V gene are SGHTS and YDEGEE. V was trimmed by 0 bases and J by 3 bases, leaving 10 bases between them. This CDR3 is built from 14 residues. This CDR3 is CASSLVSTYYEQYF. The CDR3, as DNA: TGTGCCAGCAGCTTGGTATCCACATACTACGAGCAGTACTTC.

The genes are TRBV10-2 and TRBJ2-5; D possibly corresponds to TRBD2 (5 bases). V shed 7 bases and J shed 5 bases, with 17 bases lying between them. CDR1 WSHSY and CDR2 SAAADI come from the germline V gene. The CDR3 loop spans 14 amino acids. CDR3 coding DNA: TGCGCCAGCATTCCGGACTCGACTTGGGAGACCCAGTACTTC. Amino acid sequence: CASIPDSTWETQYF.